This TCR beta chain was found in a study of blood T cell repertoires in COVID-19. For the study at large: Nucleic acid was either cDNA or gDNA, and it came from T cells, B-cell-depleted T cells, or PBMCs.

TCRdb's copy holds only in-frame clones and misses some; the assay was immunoSEQ multiplex PCR. The sample holds 200,000 to 250,000 clones, 81% seen once. This clonotype was sampled from a woman aged 45-59 years with acute COVID-19. The sequenced material came from PBMCs or T cells enriched from blood (not recorded which).

The CDR3 sequence: CASSQWTGANTEAFF. In nucleotides, the CDR3 is TGCGCCAGCAGTCAATGGACAGGGGCAAACACTGAAGCTTTCTTT. The chain links TRBV23-1 to TRBJ1-1; 9 bases align to TRBD1. TRBV23-1 counts as an open reading frame of uncertain function. J was trimmed by 2 bases and V by 1 base; bases with no gene match: 2. There are 15 residues in the CDR3.